What follows are 12 T cell receptor beta chains derived from one specimen sequenced in a study of blood T cell repertoires in COVID-19. Clones were read by immunoSEQ multiplex PCR, and TCRdb kept only the in-frame ones, dropping some. This table has 75,000 to 95,000 clones, around 67% appearing once. Sequencing used peripheral blood. The receptors were gathered from a woman in her fifties or sixties in a cohort sampled during active or convalescent COVID-19.

CDR3 in amino acids: CASSSDISMEQFF. CDR3 nucleotides: TGCGCCAGCAGCTCGGACATCTCCATGGAGCAGTTCTTC. V and J are TRBV5-1 and TRBJ2-1, with D maybe TRBD1 (5 bases). CDR1 is SGHRS and CDR2 is YFSETQ in the germline V gene. Trimming removed 3 bases from V and 10 bases from J, with 14 bases in between. The CDR3 runs 13 residues.

This clone was recorded only once. This chain links TRBV12-3 or TRBV12-4 with TRBJ1-1; D gene uncertain. The V end lost 8 bases, the J end lost 9 bases, and 13 bases lay between the germline ends. The CDR3 consists of 11 residues. This CDR3 is CASSREGQAFF. The CDR3 DNA follows: TGTGCCAGCTCAAGGGAGGGCCAAGCTTTCTTT.

The rearrangement joins TRBV15 to TRBJ1-2, with TRBD1 matching over 7 bases. Germline lookup yields CDR1 LNHNV and CDR2 YYDKDF (reference sequence). The V segment lost 1 base and the J segment 0 bases; nucleotides outside the gene matches: 14. This CDR3 has 19 residues. The chain's CDR3 is CATSRAYLRPGGSNYGYTF. The CDR3 nucleotides read TGTGCCACCAGCAGAGCCTATCTCAGGCCAGGGGGATCTAACTATGGCTACACCTTC.

The V call is TRBV5-1, the J call TRBJ1-2, with 9 positions matching TRBD1. CDR1 SGHRS and CDR2 YFSETQ come from the germline V gene. With 0 bases clipped from V and 7 bases from J, the junction kept 1 base outside the gene matches. The CDR3 consists of 13 residues. The CDR3 spells CASSLGGQGGYTF. The CDR3 DNA reads as TGCGCCAGCAGCTTGGGGGGACAGGGTGGCTACACCTTC.

The chain links TRBV9 to TRBJ2-2; 9 bases fit TRBD1. The CDR3 loop spans 15 amino acids. Germline CDR1 reads SGDLS; CDR2 reads YYNGEE. J lost 0 bases, V lost 3 bases, and 0 bases had no gene match. CDR3 in amino acids: CASSGDRANTGELFF. CDR3 DNA: TGTGCCAGCAGCGGGGACAGGGCGAACACCGGGGAGCTGTTTTTT.

The rearrangement links TRBV29-1 to TRBJ1-2, with a weak D call TRBD1 (5 bases). The ends were cut back, 5 bases at V and 6 bases at J, with 19 bases in the middle. The CDR3 loop spans 14 amino acids. Germline V lookup: CDR1 SQVTM, CDR2 ANQGSEA. In DNA, the CDR3 is TGCAGCGTTCTGGATACCGGGACTCCCGATGGCTACACCTTC. Amino acid sequence: CSVLDTGTPDGYTF.

This clone was seen once. The genes are TRBV4-3 and TRBJ1-2, with 10 bases aligning to TRBD1. The CDR3 is 13 amino acids. CDR1 and CDR2 from the germline V gene are LGHNA and YSLEER. The V gene end was trimmed by 1 base and the J gene end by 8 bases; junction bases not matched to a gene: 1. The CDR3 region is CASSQGGQGGYTF. CDR3 sequence (DNA): TGCGCCAGCAGCCAAGGGGGACAGGGGGGCTACACCTTC.

The rearrangement joins TRBV19 to TRBJ1-3; D remains ambiguous. V shed 7 bases and J shed 0 bases, with 10 bases lying between them. The CDR3 is 14 amino acids. Germline loops: CDR1 LNHDA, CDR2 SQIVND (reference sequence). The CDR3 DNA reads TGTGCCAGTACCCAGTCTTTCTCTGGAAACACCATATATTTT. It is translated as CASTQSFSGNTIYF.

The rearrangement joins TRBV3-1 (or the pseudogene TRBV3-2) to TRBJ2-1; 8 bases agree with TRBD2. Germline assignment: CDR1 LGHDT and CDR2 YNNKEL (reference sequence). There are 14 residues in the CDR3. V gave up 0 bases and J gave up 9 bases; unmatched junction bases: 4. As DNA, the CDR3 is TGTGCCAGCAGCCAAGATCCGACTAGCGTTGAGCAGTTCTTC. It encodes CASSQDPTSVEQFF.

This chain connects TRBV3-1 (or the pseudogene TRBV3-2) to TRBJ2-3; perhaps TRBD1 as D (5 bases). The CDR3 is made up of 14 amino acids. The ends were cut back, 4 bases at V and 2 bases at J, with 10 bases in the middle. The germline CDR1 and CDR2 sequences are LGHDT and YNNKEL (reference sequence). The CDR3, as DNA: TGTGCCAGCAGCCCCCAGGGTTTCACAGATACGCAGTATTTT. Its protein product is CASSPQGFTDTQYF.

This chain links TRBV2 with TRBJ2-3; D perhaps matches TRBD1 (5 bases). Germline CDR1 reads SNHLY; CDR2 reads FYNNEI. Trimming stripped 3 bases from V and 1 base from J, with 8 bases between. This CDR3 spans 14 amino acids. CDR3 in amino acids: CASSEDIRTDTQYF. CDR3 DNA sequence: TGTGCCAGCAGTGAGGACATCCGCACAGATACGCAGTATTTT.

The genes are TRBV28 and TRBJ1-2; 8 bases are shared with TRBD1. Per the germline V gene, CDR1 is MDHEN and CDR2 is SYDVKM. V was clipped by 7 bases and J by 0 bases; unmatched bases: 7. The CDR3 spans 15 residues. CDR3 nucleotides: TGTGCCAGCAATGACAGGGGAACAGCTAACTATGGCTACACCTTC. It is translated as CASNDRGTANYGYTF.